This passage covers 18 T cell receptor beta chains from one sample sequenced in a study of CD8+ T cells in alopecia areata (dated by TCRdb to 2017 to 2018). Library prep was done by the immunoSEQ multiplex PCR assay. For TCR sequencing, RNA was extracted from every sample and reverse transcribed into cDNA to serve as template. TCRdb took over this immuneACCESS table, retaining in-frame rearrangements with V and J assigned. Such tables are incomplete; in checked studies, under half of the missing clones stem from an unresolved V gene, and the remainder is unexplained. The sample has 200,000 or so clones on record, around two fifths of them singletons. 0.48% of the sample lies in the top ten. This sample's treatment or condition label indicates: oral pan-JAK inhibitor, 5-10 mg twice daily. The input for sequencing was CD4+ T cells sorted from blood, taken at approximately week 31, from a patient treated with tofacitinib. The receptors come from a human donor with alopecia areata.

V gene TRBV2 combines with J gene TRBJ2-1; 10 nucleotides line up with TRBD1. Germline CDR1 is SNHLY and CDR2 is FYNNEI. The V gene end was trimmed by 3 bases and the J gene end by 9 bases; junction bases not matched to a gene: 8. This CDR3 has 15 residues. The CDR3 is CASSDEGQGRSEQFF. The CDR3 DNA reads TGTGCCAGCAGTGATGAGGGACAGGGGAGGAGTGAGCAGTTCTTC.

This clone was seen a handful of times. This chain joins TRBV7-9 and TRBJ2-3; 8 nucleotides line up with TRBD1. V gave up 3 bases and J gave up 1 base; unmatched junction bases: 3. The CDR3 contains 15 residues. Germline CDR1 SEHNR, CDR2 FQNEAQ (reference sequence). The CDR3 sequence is CASSLQGARTDTQYF. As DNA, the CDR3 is TGTGCCAGCAGCTTGCAGGGGGCACGCACAGATACGCAGTATTTT.

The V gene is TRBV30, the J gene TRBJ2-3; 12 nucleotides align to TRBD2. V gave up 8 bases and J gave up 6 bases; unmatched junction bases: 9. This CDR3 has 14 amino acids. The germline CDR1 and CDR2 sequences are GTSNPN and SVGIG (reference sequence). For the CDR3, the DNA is TGTGCCGTACTAGCGGGGGGCCGAAGGGATACGCAGTATTTT. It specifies CAVLAGGRRDTQYF. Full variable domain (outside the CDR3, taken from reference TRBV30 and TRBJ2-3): SQTIHQWPATLVQPVGSPLSLECTVEGTSNPNLYWYRQAAGRGLQLLFYSVGIGQISSEVPQNLSASRPQDRQFILSSKKLLLSDSGFYLCAVLAGGRRDTQYFGPGTRLTVL.

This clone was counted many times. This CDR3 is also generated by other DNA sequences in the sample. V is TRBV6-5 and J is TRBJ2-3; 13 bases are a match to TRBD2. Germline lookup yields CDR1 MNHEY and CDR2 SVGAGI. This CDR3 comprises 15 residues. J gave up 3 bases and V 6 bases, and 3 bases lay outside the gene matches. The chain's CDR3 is CASSRLAGGTDTQYF. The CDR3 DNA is TGTGCCAGCAGCCGACTAGCGGGGGGAACAGATACGCAGTATTTT.

The CDR3 DNA reads TGTGCCAGCAGCTTCTCGTGGACCGGGGAGCTGTTTTTT. It specifies CASSFSWTGELFF. The chain is built from TRBV7-6 and TRBJ2-2; no definite D call. This CDR3 is 13 amino acids long. CDR1 SGHVS and CDR2 FNYEAQ come from the germline V gene. V gave up 3 bases and J gave up 5 bases, with 7 bases separating them.

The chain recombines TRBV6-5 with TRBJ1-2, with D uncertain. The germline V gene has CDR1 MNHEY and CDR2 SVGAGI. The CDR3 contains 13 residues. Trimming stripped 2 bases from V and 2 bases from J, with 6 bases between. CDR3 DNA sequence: TGTGCCAGCAGTTACACCAGAAACTATGGCTACACCTTC. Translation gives CASSYTRNYGYTF.

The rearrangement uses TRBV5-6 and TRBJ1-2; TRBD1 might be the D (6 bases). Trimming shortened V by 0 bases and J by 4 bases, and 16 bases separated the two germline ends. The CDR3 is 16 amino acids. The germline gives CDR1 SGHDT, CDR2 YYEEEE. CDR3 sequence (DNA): TGTGCCAGCAGCTTGGAAGCGTGGGGGGCGAGCTATGGCTACACCTTC. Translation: CASSLEAWGASYGYTF.

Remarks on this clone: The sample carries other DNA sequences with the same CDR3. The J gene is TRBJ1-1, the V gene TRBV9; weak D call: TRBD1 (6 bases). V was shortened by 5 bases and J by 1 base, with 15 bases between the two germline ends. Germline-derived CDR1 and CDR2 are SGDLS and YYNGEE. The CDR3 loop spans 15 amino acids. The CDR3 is CASSEQGGWNTEAFF. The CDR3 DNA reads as TGTGCCAGCAGTGAACAGGGAGGGTGGAACACTGAAGCTTTCTTT.

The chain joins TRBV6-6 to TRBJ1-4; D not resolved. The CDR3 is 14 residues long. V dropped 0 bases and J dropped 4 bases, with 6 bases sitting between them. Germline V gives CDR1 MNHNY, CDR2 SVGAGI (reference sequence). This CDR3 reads CASSYSGGNEKLFF. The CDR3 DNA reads TGTGCCAGCAGTTACTCGGGCGGTAATGAAAAACTGTTTTTT.

This CDR3 is CSVSRLVSDTQYF. In DNA form, the CDR3 reads TGCAGCGTTTCTAGGCTTGTATCAGATACGCAGTATTTT. The rearrangement uses TRBV29-1 and TRBJ2-3; no reliable D call. The ends were cut back, 5 bases at V and 4 bases at J, with 13 bases in the middle. This CDR3 spans 13 amino acids. Germline loops: CDR1 SQVTM, CDR2 ANQGSEA.

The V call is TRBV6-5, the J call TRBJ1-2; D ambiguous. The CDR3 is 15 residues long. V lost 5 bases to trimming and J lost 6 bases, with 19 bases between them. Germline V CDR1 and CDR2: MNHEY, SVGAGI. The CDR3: CASSRPGDGPHGYTF. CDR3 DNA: TGTGCCAGCAGTCGACCCGGCGACGGCCCTCATGGCTACACCTTC.

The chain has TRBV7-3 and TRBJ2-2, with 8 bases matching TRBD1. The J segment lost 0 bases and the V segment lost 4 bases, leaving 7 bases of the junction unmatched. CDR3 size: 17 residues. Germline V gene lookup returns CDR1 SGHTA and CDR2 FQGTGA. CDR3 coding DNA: TGTGCCAGCAGCTCCCGGACAGGGCGTACGAACACCGGGGAGCTGTTTTTT. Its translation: CASSSRTGRTNTGELFF.

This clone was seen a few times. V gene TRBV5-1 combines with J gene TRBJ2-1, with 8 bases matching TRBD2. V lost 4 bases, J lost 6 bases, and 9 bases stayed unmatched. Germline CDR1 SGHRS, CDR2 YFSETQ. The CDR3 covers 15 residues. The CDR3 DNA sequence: TGCGCCAGCAGCCCTAAAGCGGGAGTTGGCAATGAGCAGTTCTTC. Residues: CASSPKAGVGNEQFF.

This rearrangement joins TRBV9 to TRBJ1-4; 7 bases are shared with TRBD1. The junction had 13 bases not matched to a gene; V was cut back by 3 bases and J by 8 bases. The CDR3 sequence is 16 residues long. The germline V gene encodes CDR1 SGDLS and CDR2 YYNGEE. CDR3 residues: CASSADLTGIGEKLFF. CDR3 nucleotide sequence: TGTGCCAGCAGCGCTGACCTGACAGGGATCGGCGAAAAACTGTTTTTT.

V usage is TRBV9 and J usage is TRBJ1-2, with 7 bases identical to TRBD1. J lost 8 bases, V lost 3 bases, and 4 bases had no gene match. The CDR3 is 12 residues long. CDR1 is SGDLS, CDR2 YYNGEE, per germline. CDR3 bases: TGTGCCAGCAGCGCCCGACAGGGAGGCTACACCTTC. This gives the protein CASSARQGGYTF.

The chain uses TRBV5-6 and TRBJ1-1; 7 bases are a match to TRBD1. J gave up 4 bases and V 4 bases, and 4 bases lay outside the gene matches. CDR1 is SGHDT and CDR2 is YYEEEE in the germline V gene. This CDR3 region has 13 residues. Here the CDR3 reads CASSIYRGTEAFF. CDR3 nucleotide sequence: TGTGCCAGCAGCATATACAGGGGCACTGAAGCTTTCTTT.

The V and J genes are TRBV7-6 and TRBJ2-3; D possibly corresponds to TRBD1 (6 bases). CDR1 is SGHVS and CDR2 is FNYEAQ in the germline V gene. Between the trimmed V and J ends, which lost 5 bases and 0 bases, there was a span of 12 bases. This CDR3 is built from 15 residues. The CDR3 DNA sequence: TGTGCCAGCAGCCCTCCGGGACATAGCACAGATACGCAGTATTTT. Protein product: CASSPPGHSTDTQYF.

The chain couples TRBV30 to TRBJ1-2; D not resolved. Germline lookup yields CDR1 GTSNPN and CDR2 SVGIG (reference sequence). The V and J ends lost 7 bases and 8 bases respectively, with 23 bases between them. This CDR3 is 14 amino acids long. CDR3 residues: CALDSSQVSRGYTF. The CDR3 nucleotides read TGTGCCTTGGACTCCTCCCAGGTTTCGCGAGGCTACACCTTC.